This TCR beta chain was recovered during a study of blood T cell repertoires in COVID-19. This CDR3 is 11 amino acids long. Trimming pared 3 bases from V and 9 bases from J, leaving 6 bases between. TCRdb keeps only in-frame clones here, not all; method: immunoSEQ multiplex PCR. This table has around 55,000 clones, approximately 90% appearing once. The TCR comes from a man aged 40-55 years with acute or convalescent COVID-19. This sequence joins TRBV12-3 or TRBV12-4 and TRBJ1-5; D is unresolved. The specimen was peripheral blood. The CDR3 sequence: CASSLSSPQHF. The CDR3 nucleotides are TGTGCCAGCAGTTTGTCTTCGCCCCAGCATTTT.